This TCR beta chain was profiled in a study of blood T cell repertoires in COVID-19. As for the study in general: Collection of acute and convalescent COVID-19 samples took place in the United States, Italy and Spain. The cDNA or gDNA used as material had been derived from T cells, B-cell-depleted T cells, or PBMCs.

The CDR3 length is 13 residues. V shed 5 bases and J shed 2 bases, with 9 bases lying between them. In the study's own analysis: By means of reference gene primer amplification, nucleated cell counts were estimated. Generated by immunoSEQ multiplex PCR, the TCRdb table keeps only in-frame clones and is missing some. The DNA gave D and trimming, while V, J and clone size come from that table. The sample has about 41,000 clones, around 86% seen once. What was sequenced was peripheral blood. The receptor comes from a woman at least 80 years old with acute or convalescent COVID-19. This chain connects TRBV12-3 or TRBV12-4 to TRBJ2-5; no clear D. The CDR3 spells CASSQTVQETQYF. CDR3 in DNA: TGTGCCAGCAGTCAGACTGTTCAAGAGACCCAGTACTTC.